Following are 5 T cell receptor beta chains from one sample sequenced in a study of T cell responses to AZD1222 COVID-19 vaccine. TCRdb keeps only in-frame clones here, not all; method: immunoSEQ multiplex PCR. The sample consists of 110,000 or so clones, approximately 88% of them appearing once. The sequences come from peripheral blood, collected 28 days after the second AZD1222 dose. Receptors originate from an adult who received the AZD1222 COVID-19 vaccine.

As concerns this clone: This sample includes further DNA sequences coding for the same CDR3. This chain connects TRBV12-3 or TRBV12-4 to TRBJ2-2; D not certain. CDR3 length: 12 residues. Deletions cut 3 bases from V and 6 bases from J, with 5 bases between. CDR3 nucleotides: TGTGCCAGCAGTTTCGGACCCGGGGAGCTGTTTTTT. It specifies CASSFGPGELFF.

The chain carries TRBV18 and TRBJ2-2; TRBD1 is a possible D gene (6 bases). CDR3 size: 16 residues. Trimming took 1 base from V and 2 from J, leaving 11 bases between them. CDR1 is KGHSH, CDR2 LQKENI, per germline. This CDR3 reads CASSPQRTANTGELFF. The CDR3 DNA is TGTGCCAGCTCACCACAGCGGACAGCAAACACCGGGGAGCTGTTTTTT.

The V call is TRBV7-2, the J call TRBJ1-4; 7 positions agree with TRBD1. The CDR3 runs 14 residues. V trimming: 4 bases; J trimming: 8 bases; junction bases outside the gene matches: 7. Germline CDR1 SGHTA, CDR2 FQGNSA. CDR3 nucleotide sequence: TGTGCCAGCAGCTCCACAGGGGCTAGGGAAAAACTGTTTTTT. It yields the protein CASSSTGAREKLFF.

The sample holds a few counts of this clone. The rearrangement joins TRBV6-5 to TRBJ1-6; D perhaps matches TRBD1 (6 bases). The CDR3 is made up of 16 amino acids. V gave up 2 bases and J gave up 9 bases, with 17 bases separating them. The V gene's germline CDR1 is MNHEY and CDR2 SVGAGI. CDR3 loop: CASSYGMTGITSPLHF. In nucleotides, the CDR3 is TGTGCCAGCAGTTACGGAATGACAGGCATTACTTCACCCCTCCACTTT.

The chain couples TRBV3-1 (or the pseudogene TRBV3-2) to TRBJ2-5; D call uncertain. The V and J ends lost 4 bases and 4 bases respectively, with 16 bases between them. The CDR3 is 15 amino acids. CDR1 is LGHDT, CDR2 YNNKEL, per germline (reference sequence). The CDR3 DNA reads TGTGCCAGCAGCCCCTCCCGCAGCCGGTCAGAGACCCAGTACTTC. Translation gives CASSPSRSRSETQYF.